A single sample is the source of the 18 T cell receptor beta chains below, sequenced in a study of chronic HIV infection and antiretroviral therapy. TCRdb recomputed calls from the 5' RACE reads with MiXCR, one row per CDR3 protein. This sample has 40,000 to 60,000 distinct CDR3 sequences, with about a fifth found just once. The sequencing input was peripheral blood. The receptors were gathered from an adult who had HIV and had not received antiretroviral therapy, or was an uninfected healthy control (not recorded which).

The CDR3 coding sequence is TGCAGCGTTGTGGGGGGAGCTAACTATGGCTACACCTTC. This sequence encodes CSVVGGANYGYTF. The chain uses TRBV29-1 and TRBJ1-2, with D possibly TRBD1 on 5 matching bases. This CDR3 comprises 13 residues. CDR1 SQVTM and CDR2 ANQGSEA come from the germline V gene. V gave up 4 bases and J gave up 0 bases, with 9 bases separating them. Full variable domain (rest looked up from reference TRBV29-1 and TRBJ1-2): SAVISQKPSRDICQRGTSLTIQCQVDSQVTMMFWYRQQPGQSLTLIATANQGSEATYESGFVIDKFPISRPNLTFSTLTVSNMSPEDSSIYLCSVVGGANYGYTFGSGTRLTVV.

V gene TRBV2 combines with J gene TRBJ2-1; the match to TRBD2 covers 9 bases. The CDR3 covers 14 residues. Germline V gives CDR1 SNHLY, CDR2 FYNNEI. The V gene end was trimmed by 6 bases and the J gene end by 7 bases; junction bases not matched to a gene: 7. In nucleotides, the CDR3 is TGTGCCAGCAGGGGGACTAGCCCCTTTAATGAGCAGTTCTTC. It encodes CASRGTSPFNEQFF.

The V and J genes are TRBV5-4 and TRBJ2-5, with 10 bases matching TRBD2. CDR3 length equals 15 residues. V gave up 0 bases and J gave up 6 bases; unmatched junction bases: 5. Germline lookup yields CDR1 SGHNT and CDR2 YYREEE (reference sequence). In nucleotides, the CDR3 is TGTGCCAGCAGCTTGGCGCTAGCGGGAGTGCAGACCCAGTACTTC. Translation: CASSLALAGVQTQYF.

This clonotype was found a few times. The genes are TRBV4-1 and TRBJ2-7, with 7 bases identical to TRBD1. The CDR3 is 16 residues long. The trim removed 0 bases at V and 4 bases at J, leaving 9 bases unmatched. Germline loops: CDR1 MGHRA, CDR2 YSYEKL. The CDR3 spells CASSQEKGQRLYEQYF. The DNA for the CDR3 is TGCGCCAGCAGCCAAGAAAAGGGACAGAGATTGTACGAGCAGTACTTC.

This clonotype was counted between two and nine times. J is TRBJ1-2 and V is TRBV4-1; 8 bases are a match to TRBD1. Germline V gene data show CDR1 as MGHRA and CDR2 as YSYEKL. V trimming: 6 bases; J trimming: 8 bases; junction bases outside the gene matches: 14. This CDR3 comprises 15 residues. CDR3: CASRGLGTGIYGYTF. CDR3 nucleotides: TGCGCCAGCAGGGGGTTGGGGACAGGCATTTACGGCTACACCTTC.

The table lists this clonotype with a few counts. V gene TRBV4-1 combines with J gene TRBJ2-1, with a possible D match to TRBD1 (6 bases). Per the germline V gene, CDR1 is MGHRA and CDR2 is YSYEKL. This CDR3 comprises 16 residues. V lost 3 bases and J lost 4, with 16 bases in between. CDR3 sequence: CASSHPDRLLYNEQFF. The CDR3 DNA sequence: TGCGCCAGCAGCCATCCAGACAGGCTCCTGTACAATGAGCAGTTCTTC.

In DNA form, the CDR3 reads TGTGCCAGCACGTCAGGACAGGGGACTTACGAGCAGTACTTC. It is translated as CASTSGQGTYEQYF. The V gene is TRBV7-6, the J gene TRBJ2-7; 9 nucleotides align to TRBD1. CDR1 and CDR2 (germline): SGHVS, FNYEAQ. CDR3 length: 14 amino acids. V dropped 7 bases and J dropped 4; count of bases not matched to a gene: 8.

V and J are TRBV4-2 and TRBJ2-1; no definite D call. The germline V gene encodes CDR1 LGHNA and CDR2 YNFKEQ. Trimming removed 1 base from V and 7 bases from J, with 8 bases in between. The CDR3 is made up of 13 amino acids. CDR3 nucleotides: TGTGCCAGCAGCCAAGGGACCGAAAATGAGCAGTTCTTC. Translation: CASSQGTENEQFF.

The chain couples TRBV20-1 to TRBJ1-2, with D unresolved. The CDR3 is 14 amino acids. Germline V lookup: CDR1 DFQATT, CDR2 SNEGSKA (reference sequence). V lost 3 bases, J lost 4 bases, and 15 bases lay in between. The CDR3 here is CSASNGKGPYGYTF. The DNA for the CDR3 is TGCAGTGCTAGCAACGGGAAAGGTCCCTATGGCTACACCTTC.

This clonotype was observed at least ten times. The chain employs TRBV2 and TRBJ1-6; 9 positions match TRBD1. Germline values: CDR1 SNHLY, CDR2 FYNNEI. CDR3 length: 15 residues. V trimming: 1 base; J trimming: 9 bases; junction bases outside the gene matches: 4. CDR3 DNA sequence: TGTGCCAGCAGTGAAGAGGGACAGGGTATTTCACCCCTCCACTTT. This gives the protein CASSEEGQGISPLHF.

This chain joins TRBV5-1 and TRBJ2-5, with TRBD2 as a possible D gene (5 bases). Trimming cost V 0 bases and J 3 bases, with 9 bases left between them. The germline CDR1 and CDR2 sequences are SGHRS and YFSETQ. CDR3 length: 14 amino acids. DNA for the CDR3: TGCGCCAGCAGCTTGGCCGAGAGGGAAGAGACCCAGTACTTC. Protein sequence: CASSLAEREETQYF.

This chain links TRBV19 with TRBJ1-3; D not certain. Trimming stripped 5 bases from V and 7 bases from J, with 18 bases between. The length of the CDR3 is 15 residues. Germline loops: CDR1 LNHDA, CDR2 SQIVND (reference sequence). The CDR3 region has the DNA TGTGCCAGTAGTCCGAGGACCGGGTACGGGAACACCATATATTTT. Amino acids: CASSPRTGYGNTIYF. Looking up the rest from reference TRBV19 and TRBJ1-3 gives the full variable domain: DGGITQSPKYLFRKEGQNVTLSCEQNLNHDAMYWYRQDPGQGLRLIYYSQIVNDFQKGDIAEGYSVSREKKESFPLTVTSAQKNPTAFYLCASSPRTGYGNTIYFGEGSWLTVV.

With regard to this clonotype: Germline is not matched at one junction end, which may reflect a read error. The V gene is TRBV6-5, the J gene TRBJ2-5; TRBD1 is a possible D gene (5 bases). Per germline, CDR1 MNHEY and CDR2 SVGAGI. The length of the CDR3 is 13 residues. Here the CDR3 DNA reads TGTGCCAGTAGTTCAGGGTCGGGAGAGACCCAGTACTTC. This sequence encodes CASSSGSGETQYF.

Worth noting for this clonotype: The conserved final phenylalanine or tryptophan is absent from the CDR3, which likely points to a read error. The J gene is TRBJ1-1, the V gene TRBV5-1; TRBD1 might be the D (5 bases). Between the trimmed V and J ends, which lost 4 bases and 0 bases, there was a span of 13 bases. The CDR3 runs 15 residues. The germline gives CDR1 SGHRS, CDR2 YFSETQ. The CDR3 region has the DNA TGCGCCAGCAGCCTAGGGGCCGGCTTGAACACTGAAGCTTTCTAT. Translated, it gives CASSLGAGLNTEAFY.

The gene calls are TRBV10-3 and TRBJ2-3; tentative D call: TRBD1 (5 bases). The germline CDR1 and CDR2 sequences are ENHRY and SYGVKD. This CDR3 region has 14 residues. Trimming stripped 6 bases from V and 2 bases from J, with 12 bases between. CDR3 nucleotide sequence: TGTGCCATCAGCGCACAGGTATACACAGATACGCAGTATTTT. Translated, it gives CAISAQVYTDTQYF.

This clonotype was found a few times. The rearrangement uses TRBV28 and TRBJ2-2; D is ambiguous. CDR1 MDHEN and CDR2 SYDVKM come from the germline V gene. The CDR3 loop spans 14 amino acids. Trimming shortened V by 8 bases and J by 6 bases, and 16 bases separated the two germline ends. The CDR3 nucleotides read TGTGCCAGCCGCCTCTTAGGTGGGGCCGGGGAGCTGTTTTTT. This gives the protein CASRLLGGAGELFF.

This clonotype was seen more than once but under ten times. The chain recombines TRBV27 with TRBJ2-2; D may correspond to TRBD1 or TRBD2 (5 bases each). The V end lost 4 bases, the J end lost 3 bases, and 12 bases lay between the germline ends. Per the germline V gene, CDR1 is MNHEY and CDR2 is SMNVEV (reference sequence). The CDR3 spans 15 residues. CDR3 amino acids: CASSSAREYTGELFF. The CDR3 coding sequence is TGTGCCAGCAGTTCAGCCAGGGAGTACACCGGGGAGCTGTTTTTT.

This clonotype was seen at least ten times. V and J are TRBV2 and TRBJ1-2, with TRBD1 matching over 7 bases. With 5 bases clipped from V and 6 bases from J, the junction kept 12 bases outside the gene matches. Per the germline V gene, CDR1 is SNHLY and CDR2 is FYNNEI. The CDR3 length is 15 residues. The CDR3 DNA reads as TGTGCCAGCAGTTCGGACAGGAGCTTTAATCATGGCTACACCTTC. Residues: CASSSDRSFNHGYTF.